This T cell receptor (beta chain) originates from a study of technical replicates of blood from a handful of donors. Here immunoSEQ multiplex PCR was the method, and the copy in TCRdb shows in-frame clones only, minus some. Found here are about 56,000 clones, 90% to 95% of them singletons; the top ten hold about 3.2%. The CDR3 runs 13 residues. Germline values: CDR1 MGHRA, CDR2 YSYEKL. Trimming removed 0 bases from V and 7 bases from J, with 9 bases in between. V is TRBV4-1 and J is TRBJ2-5; TRBD2 might be the D (5 bases). Sequences were obtained from PBMCs. The clonotype originates from a human donor in good health. Some clones in this sample may be carry-over from other donors' samples. The CDR3 bases are TGCGCCAGCAGCCAAGATGGAGGCGGGACCCAGTACTTC. This sequence encodes CASSQDGGGTQYF.